This T cell receptor (beta chain) originates from a study of patients and donors after allogeneic stem cell transplantation. Germline V gene lookup returns CDR1 SGHTA and CDR2 FQGNSA. The CDR3 runs 15 residues. Deletions cut 6 bases from V and 10 bases from J, with 19 bases between. This clonotype was found a few times. TCRdb re-called the RT-PCR reads through MiXCR, storing one row per CDR3 protein. The sample records about 960,000 distinct CDR3 sequences, roughly 18% being singletons. The J gene is TRBJ1-6, the V gene TRBV7-2; tentatively, D is TRBD1 (5 bases). The origin of this receptor is a human donor who was either an allogeneic HSCT recipient or a stem cell or donor lymphocyte infusion donor (not recorded which). It is not recorded whose cells these are; they may come from a transplant donor. Sequences were obtained from blood, either unsorted or a sorted T cell fraction (not recorded which). This chain's CDR3 is CASRYRGGKGSPLHF. CDR3 bases: TGTGCCAGCAGATACCGTGGGGGAAAAGGATCACCCCTCCACTTT.